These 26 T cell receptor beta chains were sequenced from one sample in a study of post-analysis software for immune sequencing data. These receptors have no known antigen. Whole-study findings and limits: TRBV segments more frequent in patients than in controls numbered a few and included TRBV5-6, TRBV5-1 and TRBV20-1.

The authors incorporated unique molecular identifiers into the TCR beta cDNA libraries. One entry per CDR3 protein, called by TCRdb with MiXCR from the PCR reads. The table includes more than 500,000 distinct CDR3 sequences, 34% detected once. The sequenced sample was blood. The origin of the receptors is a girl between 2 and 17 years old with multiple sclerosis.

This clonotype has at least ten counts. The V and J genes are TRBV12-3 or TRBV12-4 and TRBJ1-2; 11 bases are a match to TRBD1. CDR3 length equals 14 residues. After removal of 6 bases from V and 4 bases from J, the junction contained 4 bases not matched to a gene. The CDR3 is CASSRTGGVYGYTF. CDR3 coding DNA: TGTGCCAGCAGCCGGACAGGGGGCGTCTATGGCTACACCTTC.

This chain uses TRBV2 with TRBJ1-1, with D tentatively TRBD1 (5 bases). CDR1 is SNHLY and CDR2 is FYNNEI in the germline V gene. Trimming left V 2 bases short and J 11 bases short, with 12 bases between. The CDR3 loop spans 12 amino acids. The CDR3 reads CASSEFLSGAFF. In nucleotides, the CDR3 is TGTGCCAGCAGTGAATTCCTATCAGGGGCTTTCTTT.

The DNA for the CDR3 is TGCAGCGTTCTTGGGACAGGTTTCATGAACACTGAAGCTTTCTTT. Translating gives CSVLGTGFMNTEAFF. The chain joins TRBV29-1 to TRBJ1-1; TRBD1 agrees at 8 bases. CDR1 and CDR2 (germline): SQVTM, ANQGSEA. Trimming took 5 bases from V and 0 from J; bases not matched to a gene: 8. This CDR3 region has 15 residues.

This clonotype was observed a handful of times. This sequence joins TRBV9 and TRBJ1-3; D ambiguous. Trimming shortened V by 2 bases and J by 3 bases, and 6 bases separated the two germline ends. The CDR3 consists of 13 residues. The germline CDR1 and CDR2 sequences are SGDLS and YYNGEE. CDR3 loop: CASSVSSGNTIYF. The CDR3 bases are TGTGCCAGCAGCGTGAGTAGTGGAAACACCATATATTTT.

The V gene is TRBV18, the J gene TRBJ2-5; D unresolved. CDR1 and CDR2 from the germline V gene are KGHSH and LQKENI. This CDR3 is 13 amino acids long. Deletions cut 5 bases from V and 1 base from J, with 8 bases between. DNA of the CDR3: TGTGCCAGCTCAGGCAACCTCCAAGAGACCCAGTACTTC. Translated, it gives CASSGNLQETQYF.

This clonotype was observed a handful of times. The CDR3 DNA reads as TGTGCCACCAGCAGCCGCCCCGGGCCGACCGAAGAGACCCAGTACTTC. Translation gives CATSSRPGPTEETQYF. The rearrangement links TRBV15 to TRBJ2-4; D ambiguous. The J call may be in error: the DNA end matches TRBJ2-5 better. Germline V gives CDR1 LNHNV, CDR2 YYDKDF (reference sequence). The CDR3 loop spans 16 amino acids.

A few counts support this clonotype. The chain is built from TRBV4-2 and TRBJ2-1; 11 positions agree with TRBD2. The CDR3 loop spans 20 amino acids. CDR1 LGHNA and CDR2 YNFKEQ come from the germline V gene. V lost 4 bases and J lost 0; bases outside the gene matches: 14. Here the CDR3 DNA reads TGTGCCAGCAGCCCGATAACTAGCGGGGGCCTCATTGGCTCCTACAATGAGCAGTTCTTC. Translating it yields CASSPITSGGLIGSYNEQFF.

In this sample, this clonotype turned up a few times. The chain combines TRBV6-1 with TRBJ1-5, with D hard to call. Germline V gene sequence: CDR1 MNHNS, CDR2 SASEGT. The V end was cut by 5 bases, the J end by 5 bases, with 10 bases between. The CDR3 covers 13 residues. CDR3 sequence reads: CASSPWVDQPQHF. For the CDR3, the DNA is TGTGCCAGCAGTCCCTGGGTGGATCAGCCCCAGCATTTT.

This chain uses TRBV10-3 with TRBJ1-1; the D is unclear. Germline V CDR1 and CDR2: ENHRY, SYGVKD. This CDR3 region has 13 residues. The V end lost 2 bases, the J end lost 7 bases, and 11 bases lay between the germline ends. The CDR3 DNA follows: TGTGCCATCAGTGAGGAAGGGCAAGGTGAAGCTTTCTTT. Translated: CAISEEGQGEAFF.

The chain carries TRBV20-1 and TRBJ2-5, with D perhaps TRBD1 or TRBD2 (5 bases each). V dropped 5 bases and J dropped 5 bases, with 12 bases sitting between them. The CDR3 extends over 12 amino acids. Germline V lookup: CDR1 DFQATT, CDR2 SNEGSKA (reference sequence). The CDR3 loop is CSARQGDETQYF. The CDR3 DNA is TGCAGTGCTCGGCAGGGAGATGAGACCCAGTACTTC.

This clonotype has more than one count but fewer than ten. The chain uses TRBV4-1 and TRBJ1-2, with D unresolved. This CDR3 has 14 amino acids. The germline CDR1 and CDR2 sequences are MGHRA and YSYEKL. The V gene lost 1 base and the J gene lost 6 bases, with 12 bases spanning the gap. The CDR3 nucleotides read TGCGCCAGCAGCCAAGTACAACTCGCCCATGGCTACACCTTC. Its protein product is CASSQVQLAHGYTF.

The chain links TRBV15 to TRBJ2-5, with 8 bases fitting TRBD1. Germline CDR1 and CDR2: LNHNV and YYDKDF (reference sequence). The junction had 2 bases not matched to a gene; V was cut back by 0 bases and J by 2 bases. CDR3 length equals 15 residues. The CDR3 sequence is CATSRDDRGQETQYF. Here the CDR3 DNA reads TGTGCCACCAGCAGAGACGACAGGGGACAAGAGACCCAGTACTTC.

In nucleotides, the CDR3 is TGTGCCAGCAGTTTCATTGCCGGGACAGTTTCCAACAAGCAGTACTTC. Translated: CASSFIAGTVSNKQYF. The rearrangement links TRBV6-5 to TRBJ2-5; 7 nucleotides agree with TRBD1. The CDR3 has 16 amino acids. Germline values: CDR1 MNHEY, CDR2 SVGAGI. The V segment lost 4 bases and the J segment 11 bases; nucleotides outside the gene matches: 19.

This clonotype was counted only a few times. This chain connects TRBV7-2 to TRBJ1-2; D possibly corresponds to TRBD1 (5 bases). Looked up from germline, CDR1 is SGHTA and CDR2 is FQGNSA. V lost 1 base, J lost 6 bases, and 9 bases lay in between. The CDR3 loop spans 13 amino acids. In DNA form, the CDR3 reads TGTGCCAGCAGCTTAGTATCGGGGGATGGCTACACCTTC. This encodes CASSLVSGDGYTF.

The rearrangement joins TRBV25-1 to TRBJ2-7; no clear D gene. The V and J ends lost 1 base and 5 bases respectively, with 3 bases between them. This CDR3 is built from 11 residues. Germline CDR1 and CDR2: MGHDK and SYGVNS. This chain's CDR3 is CASSEFHEQYF. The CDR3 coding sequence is TGTGCCAGCAGTGAATTTCACGAGCAGTACTTC.

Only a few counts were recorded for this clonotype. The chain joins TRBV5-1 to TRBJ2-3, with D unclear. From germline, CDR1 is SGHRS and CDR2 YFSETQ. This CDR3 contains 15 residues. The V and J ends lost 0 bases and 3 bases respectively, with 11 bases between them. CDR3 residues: CASSLVGVTTDTQYF. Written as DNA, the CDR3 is TGCGCCAGCAGCTTGGTTGGCGTTACGACAGATACGCAGTATTTT.

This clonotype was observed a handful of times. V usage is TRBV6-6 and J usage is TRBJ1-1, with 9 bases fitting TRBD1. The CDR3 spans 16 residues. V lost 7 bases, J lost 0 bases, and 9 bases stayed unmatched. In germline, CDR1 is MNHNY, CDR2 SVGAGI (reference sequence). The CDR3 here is CASKIGTGLVNTEAFF. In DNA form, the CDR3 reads TGTGCCAGCAAGATCGGGACAGGGTTGGTGAACACTGAAGCTTTCTTT.

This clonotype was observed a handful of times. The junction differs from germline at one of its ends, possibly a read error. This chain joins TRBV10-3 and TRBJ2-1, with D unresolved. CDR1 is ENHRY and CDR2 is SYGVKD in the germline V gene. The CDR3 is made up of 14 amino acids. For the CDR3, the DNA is TGTGCCATCAATGAGCAGCTGGAACCGAATGAGCAGTTCTTC. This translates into CAINEQLEPNEQFF.

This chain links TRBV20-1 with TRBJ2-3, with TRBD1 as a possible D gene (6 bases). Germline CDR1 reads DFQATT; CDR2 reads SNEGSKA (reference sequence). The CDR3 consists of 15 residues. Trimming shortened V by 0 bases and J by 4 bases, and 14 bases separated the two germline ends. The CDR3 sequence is CSARDQQGSADTQYF. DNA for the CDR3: TGCAGTGCTAGAGATCAACAGGGATCCGCAGATACGCAGTATTTT.

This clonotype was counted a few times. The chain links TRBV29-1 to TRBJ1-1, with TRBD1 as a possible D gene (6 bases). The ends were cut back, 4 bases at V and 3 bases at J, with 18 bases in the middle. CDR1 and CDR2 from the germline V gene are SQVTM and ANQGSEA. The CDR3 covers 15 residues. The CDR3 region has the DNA TGCAGCGTTGGTGCGGGGGGCCTGTCGGACACTGAAGCTTTCTTT. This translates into CSVGAGGLSDTEAFF.

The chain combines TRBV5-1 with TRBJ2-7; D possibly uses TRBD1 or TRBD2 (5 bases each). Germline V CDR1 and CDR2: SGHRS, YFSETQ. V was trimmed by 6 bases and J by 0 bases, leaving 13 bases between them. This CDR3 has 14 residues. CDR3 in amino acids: CASTWDGSSYEQYF. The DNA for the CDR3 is TGCGCCAGCACCTGGGACGGCAGCTCCTACGAGCAGTACTTC.

CDR3 loop: CASSPLLGRQARNTEAFF. The CDR3 DNA reads as TGTGCCAGCAGTCCACTCCTAGGTAGACAGGCCCGTAACACTGAAGCTTTCTTT. The chain is built from TRBV12-3 or TRBV12-4 and TRBJ1-1; possible D gene TRBD1, 6 bases. Trimming pared 5 bases from V and 2 bases from J, leaving 24 bases between. The CDR3 is 18 residues long.

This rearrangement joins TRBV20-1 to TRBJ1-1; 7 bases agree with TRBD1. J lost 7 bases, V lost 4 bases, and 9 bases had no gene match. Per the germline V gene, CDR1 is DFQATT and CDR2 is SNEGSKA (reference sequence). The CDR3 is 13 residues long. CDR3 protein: CSAILIGTDEAFF. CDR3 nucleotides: TGCAGTGCTATCCTCATAGGGACAGATGAAGCTTTCTTT.

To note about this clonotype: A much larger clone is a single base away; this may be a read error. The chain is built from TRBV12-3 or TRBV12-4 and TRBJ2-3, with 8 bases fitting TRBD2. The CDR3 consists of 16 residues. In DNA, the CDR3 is TGTGCCAGCAGCGGAAGCGGGGGCAGAAGCACAGATATGCAGTATTTT. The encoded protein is CASSGSGGRSTDMQYF.

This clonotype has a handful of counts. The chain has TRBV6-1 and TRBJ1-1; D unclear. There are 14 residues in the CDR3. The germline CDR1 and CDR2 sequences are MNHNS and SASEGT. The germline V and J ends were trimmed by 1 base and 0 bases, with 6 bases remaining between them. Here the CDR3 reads CASSEDNMNTEAFF. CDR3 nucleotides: TGTGCCAGCAGTGAAGACAACATGAACACTGAAGCTTTCTTT.

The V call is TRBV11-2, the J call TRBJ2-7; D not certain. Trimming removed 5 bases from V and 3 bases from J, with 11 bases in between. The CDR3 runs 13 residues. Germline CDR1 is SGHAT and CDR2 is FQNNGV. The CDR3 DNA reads TGTGCCAGCAGCCCGTCCCCGGGCTACGAGCAGTACTTC. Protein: CASSPSPGYEQYF. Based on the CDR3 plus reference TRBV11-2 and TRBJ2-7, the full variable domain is EAGVAQSPRYKIIEKRQSVAFWCNPISGHATLYWYQQILGQGPKLLIQFQNNGVVDDSQLPKDRFSAERLKGVDSTLKIQPAKLEDSAVYLCASSPSPGYEQYFGPGTRLTVT.